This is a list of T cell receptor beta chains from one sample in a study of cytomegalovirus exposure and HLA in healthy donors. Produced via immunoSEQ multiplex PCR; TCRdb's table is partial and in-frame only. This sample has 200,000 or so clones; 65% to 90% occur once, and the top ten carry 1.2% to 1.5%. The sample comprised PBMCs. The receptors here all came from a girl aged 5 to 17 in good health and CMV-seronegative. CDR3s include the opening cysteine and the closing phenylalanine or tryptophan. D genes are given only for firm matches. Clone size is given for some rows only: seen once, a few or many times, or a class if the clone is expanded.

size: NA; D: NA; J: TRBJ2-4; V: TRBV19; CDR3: CASSTSAEVFILAKNIQYF; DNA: TGTGCCAGTAGTACTTCCGCGGAGGTCTTCATACTAGCCAAAAACATTCAGTACTTC
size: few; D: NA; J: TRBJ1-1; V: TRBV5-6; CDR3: CASRSLETVNTEAFF; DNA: TGTGCCAGCAGATCCCTTGAGACAGTGAACACTGAAGCTTTCTTT
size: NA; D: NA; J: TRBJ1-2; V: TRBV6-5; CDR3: CASSYGSPYGYTF; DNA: TGTGCCAGCAGTTATGGCAGTCCTTATGGCTACACCTTC
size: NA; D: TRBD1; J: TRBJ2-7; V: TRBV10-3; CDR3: CAIRDARQGVTNEQYF; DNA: TGTGCCATCAGGGACGCGAGACAGGGGGTAACCAACGAGCAGTACTTC
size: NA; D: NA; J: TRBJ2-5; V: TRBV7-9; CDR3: CASSPGQYQETQYF; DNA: TGTGCCAGCAGCCCCGGACAGTACCAAGAGACCCAGTACTTC
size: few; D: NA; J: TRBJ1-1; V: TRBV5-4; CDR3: CASSSQTEAFF; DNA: TGTGCCAGCAGCTCCCAGACTGAAGCTTTCTTT
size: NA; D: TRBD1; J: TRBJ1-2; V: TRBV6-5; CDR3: CASLGDSPNYTF; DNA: TGTGCCAGCCTAGGGGACAGTCCCAATTACACCTTC
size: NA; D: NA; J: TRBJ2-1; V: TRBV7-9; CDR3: CASSPILRQGITYNEQFF; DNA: TGTGCCAGCAGCCCTATTTTACGGCAGGGAATCACCTACAATGAGCAGTTCTTC
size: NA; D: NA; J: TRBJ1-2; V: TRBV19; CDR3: CASSIDRVRGYTF; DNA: TGTGCCAGTAGTATAGACAGGGTTCGTGGCTACACCTTC
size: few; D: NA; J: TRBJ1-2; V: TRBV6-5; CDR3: CASSYTPGGSGYTF; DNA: TGTGCCAGCAGTTACACCCCGGGGGGCTCTGGCTACACCTTC
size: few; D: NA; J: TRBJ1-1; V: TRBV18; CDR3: CASRRGMNTEAFF; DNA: TGTGCCAGCAGACGGGGTATGAACACTGAAGCTTTCTTT
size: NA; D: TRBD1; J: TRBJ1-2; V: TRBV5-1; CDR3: CASRRTGDYGYTF; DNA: TGCGCCAGCAGGAGGACAGGCGACTATGGCTACACCTTC
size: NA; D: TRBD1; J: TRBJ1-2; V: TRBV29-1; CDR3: CSVDHGTGVNYGYTF; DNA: TGCAGCGTTGACCACGGGACAGGGGTTAACTATGGCTACACCTTC
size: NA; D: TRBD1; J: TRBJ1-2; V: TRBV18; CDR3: CASSPTTRQGAHRGYTF; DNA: TGTGCCAGCTCACCCACGACCCGCCAGGGGGCCCATCGAGGCTACACCTTC
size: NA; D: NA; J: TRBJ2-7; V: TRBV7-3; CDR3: CASSLSPGAPLGEQYF; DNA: TGTGCCAGCAGCTTAAGTCCGGGAGCCCCCTTGGGAGAGCAGTACTTC
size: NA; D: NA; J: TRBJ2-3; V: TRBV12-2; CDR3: CASRLVPSGGCTDTQYF; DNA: TGTGCAAGTCGCTTAGTACCCAGCGGGGGCTGCACAGATACGCAGTATTTT
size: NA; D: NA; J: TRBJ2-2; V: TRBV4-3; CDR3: CASSPTGPNTGELFF; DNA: TGCGCCAGCAGCCCTACAGGGCCCAACACCGGGGAGCTGTTTTTT
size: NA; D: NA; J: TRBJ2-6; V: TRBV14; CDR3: CASSRVRATSGANVLTF; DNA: TGTGCCAGCAGCCGCGTGCGGGCCACCTCTGGGGCCAACGTCCTGACTTTC
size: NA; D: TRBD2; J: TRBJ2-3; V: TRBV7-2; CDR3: CASRRSYSGIADTQYF; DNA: TGTGCCAGCAGGCGGAGCTATAGCGGGATCGCAGATACGCAGTATTTT
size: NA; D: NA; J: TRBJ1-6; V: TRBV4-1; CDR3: CASSGLPYNSPLHF; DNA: TGCGCCAGCAGCGGGCTACCCTATAATTCACCCCTCCACTTT
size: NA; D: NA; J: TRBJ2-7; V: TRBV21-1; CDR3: CASSKAGQGANEQYF; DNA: TGTGCCAGCAGCAAAGCGGGACAGGGGGCAAATGAGCAGTACTTC
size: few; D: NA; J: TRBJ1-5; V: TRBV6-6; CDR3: CASSEAWSQPQHF; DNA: TGTGCCAGCAGCGAGGCATGGTCTCAGCCCCAGCATTTT
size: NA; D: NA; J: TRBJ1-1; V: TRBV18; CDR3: CASSPDGGVMNTEAFF; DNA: TGTGCCAGCTCACCAGACGGCGGGGTTATGAACACTGAAGCTTTCTTT
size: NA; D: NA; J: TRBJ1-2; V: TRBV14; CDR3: CASSPSVWKPGFESEGYTF; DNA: TGTGCCAGCAGCCCCTCAGTGTGGAAACCGGGATTCGAAAGTGAAGGCTACACCTTC
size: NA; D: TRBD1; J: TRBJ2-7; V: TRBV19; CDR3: CASTPGTEYYEQYF; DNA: TGTGCCAGTACCCCCGGGACAGAGTACTACGAGCAGTACTTC
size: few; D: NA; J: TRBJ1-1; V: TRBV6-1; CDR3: CASRGSSTEAFF; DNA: TGTGCCAGCAGGGGCTCCTCCACTGAAGCTTTCTTT
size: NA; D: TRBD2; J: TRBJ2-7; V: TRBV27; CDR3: CASSPRRISGRGEQYF; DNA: TGTGCCAGCAGTCCACGACGGATTAGCGGGAGGGGCGAGCAGTACTTC
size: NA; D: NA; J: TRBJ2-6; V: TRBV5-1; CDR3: CASSQDSWANVLTF; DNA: TGCGCCAGCAGCCAAGACAGTTGGGCCAACGTCCTGACTTTC
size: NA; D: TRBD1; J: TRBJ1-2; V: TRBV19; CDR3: CASSPTGGGYTF; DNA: TGTGCCAGTAGTCCCACAGGGGGTGGCTACACCTTC
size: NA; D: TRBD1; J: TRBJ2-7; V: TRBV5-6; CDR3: CASRGTGGSYEQYF; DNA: TGTGCCAGCAGGGGGACAGGGGGCTCCTACGAGCAGTACTTC
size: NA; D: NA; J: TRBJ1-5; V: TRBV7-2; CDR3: CASSLVVLGEGQPQHF; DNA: TGTGCCAGCAGCTTAGTCGTTCTGGGGGAGGGGCAGCCCCAGCATTTT
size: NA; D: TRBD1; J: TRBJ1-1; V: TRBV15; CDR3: CATSRTGGNTEAFF; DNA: TGTGCCACCAGCAGGACAGGGGGGAACACTGAAGCTTTCTTT
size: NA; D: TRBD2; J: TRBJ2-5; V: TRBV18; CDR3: CASSPAAGERETQYF; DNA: TGTGCCAGCTCACCTGCAGCGGGAGAAAGAGAGACCCAGTACTTC
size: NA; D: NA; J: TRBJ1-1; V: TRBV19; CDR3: CASSPVDILREAFF; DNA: TGTGCCAGTAGTCCAGTGGACATTCTCCGGGAAGCTTTCTTT
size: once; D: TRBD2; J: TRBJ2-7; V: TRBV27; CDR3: CASSLLLADHEQYF; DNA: TGTGCCAGCAGTTTATTACTAGCGGATCACGAGCAGTACTTC
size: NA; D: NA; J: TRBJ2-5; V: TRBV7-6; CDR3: CASSLLGVGETQYF; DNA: TGTGCCAGCAGCTTACTCGGGGTGGGGGAGACCCAGTACTTC
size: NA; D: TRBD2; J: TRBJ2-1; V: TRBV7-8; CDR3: CASSRRNGLAGGIGRSYNEQFF; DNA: TGTGCCAGCAGCCGACGGAACGGACTAGCGGGGGGCATTGGGCGCTCCTACAATGAGCAGTTCTTC
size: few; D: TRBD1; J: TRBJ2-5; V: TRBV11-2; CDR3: CASSLRAGQGFGTQYF; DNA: TGTGCCAGCAGCTTAAGAGCGGGACAGGGATTTGGGACCCAGTACTTC
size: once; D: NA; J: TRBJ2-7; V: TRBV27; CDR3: CASSSNLDSSRLYEQYF; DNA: TGTGCCAGCAGTTCAAACTTAGACAGCAGTCGCCTATACGAGCAGTACTTC
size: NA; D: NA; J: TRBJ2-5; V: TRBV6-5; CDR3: CASSSERGKGRETQYF; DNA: TGTGCCAGCAGTTCAGAAAGGGGGAAGGGTAGGGAGACCCAGTACTTC
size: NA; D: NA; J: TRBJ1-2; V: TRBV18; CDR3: CASSGQFYGYTF; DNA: TGTGCCAGCTCAGGACAGTTCTATGGCTACACCTTC
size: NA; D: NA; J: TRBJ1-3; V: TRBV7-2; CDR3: CASSLYSVSGNTIYF; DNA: TGTGCCAGCAGCTTATACTCCGTGTCTGGAAACACCATATATTTT
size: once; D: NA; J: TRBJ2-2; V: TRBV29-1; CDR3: CSVRGPTGELFF; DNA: TGCAGCGTCCGGGGTCCCACCGGGGAGCTGTTTTTT
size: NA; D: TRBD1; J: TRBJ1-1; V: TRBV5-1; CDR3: CASSRKAGTGYEAFF; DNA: TGCGCCAGCAGCCGGAAAGCCGGGACAGGGTATGAAGCTTTCTTT
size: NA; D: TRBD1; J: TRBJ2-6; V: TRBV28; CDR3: CASRARDSYSGANVLTF; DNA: TGTGCCAGCAGAGCCCGGGACAGTTACTCTGGGGCCAACGTCCTGACTTTC
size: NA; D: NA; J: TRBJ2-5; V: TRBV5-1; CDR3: CASSSRSEAQYF; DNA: TGCGCCAGCAGCTCACGCTCCGAGGCCCAGTACTTC
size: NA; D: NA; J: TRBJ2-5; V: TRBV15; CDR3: CATSREARLTENWRGLLETQYF; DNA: TGTGCCACCAGCAGAGAGGCGCGACTAACTGAAAATTGGAGGGGATTGCTGGAGACCCAGTACTTC
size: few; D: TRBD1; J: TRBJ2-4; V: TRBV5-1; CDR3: CASSQKTGGNIQYF; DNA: TGCGCCAGCAGCCAAAAGACAGGGGGGAACATTCAGTACTTC
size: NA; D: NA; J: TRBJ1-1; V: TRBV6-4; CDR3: CASSDSNRGTEAFF; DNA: TGTGCCAGCAGTGACTCGAATCGGGGAACTGAAGCTTTCTTT